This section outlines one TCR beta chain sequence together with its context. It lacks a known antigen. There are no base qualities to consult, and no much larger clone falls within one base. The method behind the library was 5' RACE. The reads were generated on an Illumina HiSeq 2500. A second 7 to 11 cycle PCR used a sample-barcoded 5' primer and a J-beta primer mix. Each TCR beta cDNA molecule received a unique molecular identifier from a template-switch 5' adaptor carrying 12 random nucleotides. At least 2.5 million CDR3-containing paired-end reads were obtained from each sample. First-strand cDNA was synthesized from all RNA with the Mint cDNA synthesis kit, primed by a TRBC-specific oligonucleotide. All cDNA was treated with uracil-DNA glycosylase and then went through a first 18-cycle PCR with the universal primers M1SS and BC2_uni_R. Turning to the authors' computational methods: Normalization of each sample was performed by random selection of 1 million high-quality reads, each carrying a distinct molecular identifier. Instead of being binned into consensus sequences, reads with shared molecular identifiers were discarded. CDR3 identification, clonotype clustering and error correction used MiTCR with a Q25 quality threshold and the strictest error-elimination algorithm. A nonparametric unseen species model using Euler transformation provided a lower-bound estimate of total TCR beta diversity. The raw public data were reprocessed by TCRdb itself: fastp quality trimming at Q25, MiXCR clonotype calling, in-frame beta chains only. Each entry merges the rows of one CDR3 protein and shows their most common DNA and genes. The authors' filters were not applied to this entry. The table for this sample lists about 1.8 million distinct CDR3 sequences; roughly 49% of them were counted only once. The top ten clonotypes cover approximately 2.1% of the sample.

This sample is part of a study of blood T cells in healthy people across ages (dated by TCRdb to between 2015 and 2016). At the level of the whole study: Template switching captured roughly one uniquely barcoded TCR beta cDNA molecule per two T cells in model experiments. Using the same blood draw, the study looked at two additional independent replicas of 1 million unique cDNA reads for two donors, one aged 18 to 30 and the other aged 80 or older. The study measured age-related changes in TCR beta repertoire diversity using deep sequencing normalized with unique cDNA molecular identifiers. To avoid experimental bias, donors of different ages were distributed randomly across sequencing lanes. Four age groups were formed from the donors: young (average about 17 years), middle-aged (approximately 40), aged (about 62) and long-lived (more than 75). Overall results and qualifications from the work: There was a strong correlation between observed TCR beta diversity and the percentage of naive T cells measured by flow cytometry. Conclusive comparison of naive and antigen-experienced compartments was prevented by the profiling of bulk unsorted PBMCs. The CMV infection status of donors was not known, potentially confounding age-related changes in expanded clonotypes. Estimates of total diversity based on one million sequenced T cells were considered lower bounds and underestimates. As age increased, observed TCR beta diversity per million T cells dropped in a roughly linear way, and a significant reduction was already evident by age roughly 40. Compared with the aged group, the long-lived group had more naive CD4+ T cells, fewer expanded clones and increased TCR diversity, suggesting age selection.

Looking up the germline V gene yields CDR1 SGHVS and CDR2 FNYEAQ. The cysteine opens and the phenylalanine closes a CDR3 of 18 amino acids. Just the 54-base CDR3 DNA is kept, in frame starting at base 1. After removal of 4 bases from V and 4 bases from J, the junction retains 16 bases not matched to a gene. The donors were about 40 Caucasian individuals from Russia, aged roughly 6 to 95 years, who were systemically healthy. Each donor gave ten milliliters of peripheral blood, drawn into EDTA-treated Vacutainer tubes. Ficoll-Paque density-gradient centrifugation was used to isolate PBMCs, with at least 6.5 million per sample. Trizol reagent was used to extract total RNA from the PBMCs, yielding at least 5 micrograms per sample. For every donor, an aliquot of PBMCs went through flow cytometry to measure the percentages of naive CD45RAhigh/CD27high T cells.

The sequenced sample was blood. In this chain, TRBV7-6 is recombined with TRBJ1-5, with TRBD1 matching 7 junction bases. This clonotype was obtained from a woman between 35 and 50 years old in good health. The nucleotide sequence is TGTGCCAGCAGCTCCGGAGCGTACAGGGGTTTAAGAAATCAGCCCCAGCATTTT. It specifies CASSSGAYRGLRNQPQHF.